These 4 T cell receptor beta chains share one sample of origin, sequenced in a study of glioma-infiltrating T cells. The iRepertoire nested amplicon-rescue multiplex PCR amplified TCR alpha and beta CDR3s from RNA. TCRdb itself ran the multiplex PCR reads through MiXCR, one entry per CDR3 protein. Here the sample spans under 200,000 distinct CDR3 sequences, roughly 32% being singletons. Sequenced: glioma tissue, nonneoplastic brain tissue, or PBMCs (not recorded which). All receptors come from a human donor with low-grade glioma or glioblastoma, undergoing nonglioma brain surgery, or in good health (not recorded which).

The sample holds many counts of this clonotype. The genes are TRBV27 and TRBJ2-7; no definite D call. The germline gives CDR1 MNHEY, CDR2 SMNVEV (reference sequence). With 9 bases removed from V and 3 bases from J, the gap between germline ends came to 15 bases. The CDR3 totals 13 residues. The CDR3: CASGPYAYYEQYF. CDR3 nucleotide sequence: TGTGCCAGTGGGCCTTACGCTTACTACGAGCAGTACTTC.

Comments on this clonotype: One end of the junction fails to match germline, which may point to a read error. The chain links TRBV7-2 to TRBJ2-1, with 7 bases that match TRBD2. Germline V gene lookup returns CDR1 SGHTA and CDR2 FQGNSA. The CDR3 is 15 residues long. The CDR3 is CASSPAGRAYNEKFF. The CDR3 DNA is TGCGCCAGCAGTCCAGCGGGGAGAGCTTACAATGAGAAGTTCTTC.

In its sample, this clonotype was seen many times. The J gene is TRBJ2-7, the V gene TRBV4-2; D ambiguous. This CDR3 has 13 amino acids. The germline V and J ends were trimmed by 0 bases and 2 bases, with 5 bases remaining between them. CDR1 and CDR2 from the germline V gene are LGHNA and YNFKEQ. Here the CDR3 reads CASSQDNPYEQYF. The CDR3 nucleotides are TGTGCCAGCAGCCAAGATAACCCCTACGAGCAGTACTTC.

In this sample, this clonotype turned up a few times. The chain recombines TRBV4-3 with TRBJ2-1; 8 nucleotides agree with TRBD2. CDR3 length equals 15 residues. Germline loops: CDR1 LGHNA, CDR2 YSLEER. The junction had 9 bases not matched to a gene; V was cut back by 3 bases and J by 8 bases. The CDR3 nucleotides read TGCGCCAGCAGCCAGGTCGGGGGGGAAAGGTATGAGCAGTTCTTC. This codes for CASSQVGGERYEQFF.